Below are 25 T cell receptor beta chains sequenced from a single sample in a study of T cells in Graves' hyperthyroidism and ophthalmopathy. The TCR beta CDR3 regions underwent amplification using RNA transcripts as the source. Initially, a first-round RT-PCR of the TCR CDR3 employed the HTBI primer set. A single record per CDR3 protein comes from TCRdb applying MiXCR to the multiplex PCR reads. The data show around 350,000 distinct CDR3 sequences, with approximately 20% seen just once and about 3.5% held by the top ten. The sample taken for sequencing was blood. The origin of the receptors is a woman aged 18-29 years with Graves' hyperthyroidism.

The gene calls are TRBV6-2 or TRBV6-3 and TRBJ1-5; D gene uncertain. Trimming took off 6 bases at V and 3 bases at J, with 12 bases between the two ends. The CDR3 has 14 residues. CDR1 MNHEY and CDR2 SVGEGT come from the germline V gene. This chain's CDR3 is CASSHREDNQPQHF. The CDR3 nucleotides are TGTGCCAGCAGCCACCGGGAAGACAATCAGCCCCAGCATTTT.

Concerning this clonotype itself: A much larger clone sits a single nucleotide away, making a read error possible. The chain carries TRBV6-5 and TRBJ2-2; D is unresolved. The CDR3 runs to 15 residues. V lost 2 bases and J 3 bases, leaving 10 bases between the germline ends. CDR1 is MNHEY and CDR2 is SVGAGI in the germline V gene. The CDR3: CASSYRGPDTGELFF. The CDR3 region has the DNA TGTGCCAGCAGTTACCGAGGTCCCGACACCGGGGAGCTGTTTTTT.

The table lists this clonotype with a few counts. Without the conserved terminal phenylalanine or tryptophan, this CDR3 likely stems from a read error. No DNA is shown, since the ends of the CDR3 on it are uncertain; the CDR3 is the one TCRdb lists. The chain employs TRBV7-8 and TRBJ1-1; the table's D gene call, TRBD1, was not cross checked with the DNA. Germline values: CDR1 SGHVS, CDR2 FQNEAQ. The CDR3 is 12 amino acids in total, end residues counted. CDR3 region: CASSLGGQFFSS.

The chain recombines TRBV12-3 or TRBV12-4 with TRBJ1-1; the D is unclear. The V and J ends lost 8 bases and 3 bases respectively, with 10 bases between them. There are 12 residues in the CDR3. CDR3 nucleotides: TGTGCCAGCCTCTACGCAGACACTGAAGCTTTCTTT. Translated, it gives CASLYADTEAFF.

At least ten counts were recorded for this clonotype. This chain links TRBV29-1 with TRBJ1-1; the match to TRBD1 covers 8 bases. The CDR3 is made up of 14 amino acids. Germline V gene sequence: CDR1 SQVTM, CDR2 ANQGSEA. V lost 6 bases, J lost 5 bases, and 11 bases stayed unmatched. CDR3 sequence reads: CSVPSGQGRTEAFF. The CDR3 DNA is TGCAGCGTCCCCTCCGGACAGGGAAGAACTGAAGCTTTCTTT.

This rearrangement joins TRBV5-1 to TRBJ2-7; D is unresolved. V was pared by 4 bases and J by 4 bases, with 12 bases between. This CDR3 has 13 amino acids. CDR1 SGHRS and CDR2 YFSETQ come from the germline V gene. DNA for the CDR3: TGCGCCAGCAGCCCCACGATCCAATACGAGCAGTACTTC. This codes for CASSPTIQYEQYF. The full variable domain, completed using reference TRBV5-1 and TRBJ2-7, is KAGVTQTPRYLIKTRGQQVTLSCSPISGHRSVSWYQQTPGQGLQFLFEYFSETQRNKGNFPGRFSGRQFSNSRSEMNVSTLELGDSALYLCASSPTIQYEQYFGPGTRLTVT.

The table lists this clonotype with many counts. The gene calls are TRBV20-1 and TRBJ1-3; D unclear. This CDR3 is 13 amino acids long. V was clipped by 2 bases and J by 3 bases, with 8 bases between them. Looked up from germline, CDR1 is DFQATT and CDR2 is SNEGSKA (reference sequence). The CDR3 here is CSARRDRGNTIYF. Here the CDR3 DNA reads TGCAGTGCTAGAAGAGACCGTGGAAACACCATATATTTT.

This clonotype has a count of ten or more. This chain uses TRBV11-2 with TRBJ1-1, with 7 bases matching TRBD1. Per germline, CDR1 SGHAT and CDR2 FQNNGV. After removal of 4 bases from V and 1 base from J, the junction contained 12 bases not matched to a gene. CDR3 size: 17 residues. CDR3 in amino acids: CASSSYLGTVRNTEAFF. In DNA form, the CDR3 reads TGTGCCAGCAGCTCCTATCTCGGGACAGTACGGAACACTGAAGCTTTCTTT.

In this sample, this clonotype turned up once. V and J are TRBV19 and TRBJ2-7; 12 nucleotides line up with TRBD2. There are 15 residues in the CDR3. The germline V gene encodes CDR1 LNHDA and CDR2 SQIVND (reference sequence). Trimming cost V 6 bases and J 7 bases; bases outside gene matches: 10. This CDR3 is CASSDPGLAGREQYF. CDR3 coding DNA: TGTGCCAGTAGCGATCCCGGACTAGCGGGACGGGAGCAGTACTTC.

This clonotype was recorded at least ten times. The rearrangement uses TRBV12-3 or TRBV12-4 and TRBJ1-2; D not certain. The CDR3 is 11 amino acids. Trimming took off 3 bases at V and 7 bases at J, with 6 bases between the two ends. The CDR3, as DNA: TGTGCCAGCAGTTTGGGTTCTGGCTACACCTTC. Translation: CASSLGSGYTF.

This clonotype came up many times. The V gene is TRBV5-8, the J gene TRBJ1-1, with 7 bases fitting TRBD1. The CDR3 extends over 15 amino acids. Trimming at V came to 2 bases and at J to 1 base, leaving 5 bases not matched to a gene. The V gene's germline CDR1 is SGHTS and CDR2 YDEGEE. The CDR3 nucleotides read TGTGCCAGCAGCTTCGACAGGGAAGGGAACACTGAAGCTTTCTTT. Residues: CASSFDREGNTEAFF.

This chain joins TRBV20-1 and TRBJ2-7; D gene unclear. Trimming took off 2 bases at V and 3 bases at J, with 11 bases between the two ends. This CDR3 region has 13 residues. In germline, CDR1 is DFQATT, CDR2 SNEGSKA (reference sequence). CDR3 sequence: CSARPSSVYEQYF. CDR3 DNA: TGCAGTGCTAGACCCTCGAGCGTCTACGAGCAGTACTTC.

This clonotype has ten or more counts. The rearrangement links TRBV29-1 to TRBJ2-7; 8 nucleotides align to TRBD1. This CDR3 has 12 amino acids. CDR1 is SQVTM and CDR2 is ANQGSEA in the germline V gene. With 6 bases clipped from V and 1 base from J, the junction kept 2 bases outside the gene matches. CDR3 sequence reads: CSVRTGSYEQYF. The DNA of the CDR3 is TGCAGCGTGAGGACAGGGTCCTACGAGCAGTACTTC.

This clonotype showed up many times. J is TRBJ2-3 and V is TRBV10-3; D possibly corresponds to TRBD2 (7 bases). Germline V gene data show CDR1 as ENHRY and CDR2 as SYGVKD. This CDR3 has 14 amino acids. V dropped 6 bases and J dropped 6 bases, with 16 bases sitting between them. CDR3: CAISGGGARDTQYF. The DNA of the CDR3 is TGTGCCATCAGCGGTGGGGGGGCCAGGGATACGCAGTATTTT.

This clonotype was observed at least ten times. The chain couples TRBV5-1 to TRBJ2-7; 7 bases match TRBD2. CDR1 is SGHRS and CDR2 is YFSETQ in the germline V gene. The CDR3 runs 14 residues. V trimming: 3 bases; J trimming: 5 bases; junction bases outside the gene matches: 8. The CDR3 loop reads CASSSGTAGDEQYF. The CDR3 DNA reads as TGCGCCAGCAGCTCGGGGACCGCGGGGGACGAGCAGTACTTC.

This clonotype was recorded at least ten times. The J gene is TRBJ2-2, the V gene TRBV2; the match to TRBD1 covers 7 bases. The ends lost 6 bases at V and 3 bases at J; junction bases unmatched: 10. The CDR3 extends over 16 amino acids. CDR1 is SNHLY, CDR2 FYNNEI, per germline. CDR3 residues: CASRTLRGRDTGELFF. The CDR3 nucleotides are TGTGCCAGCAGGACACTCAGGGGGAGAGACACCGGGGAGCTGTTTTTT. The full variable domain, completed using reference TRBV2 and TRBJ2-2, is EPEVTQTPSHQVTQMGQEVILRCVPISNHLYFYWYRQILGQKVEFLVSFYNNEISEKSEIFDDQFSVERPDGSNFTLKIRSTKLEDSAMYFCASRTLRGRDTGELFFGEGSRLTVL.

This clonotype was found many times. The rearrangement links TRBV13 to TRBJ2-7; 8 bases fit TRBD1. CDR3 length: 16 amino acids. The trim removed 1 base at V and 1 base at J, leaving 6 bases unmatched. Germline V CDR1 and CDR2: PRHDT, FYEKMQ (reference sequence). The CDR3 protein is CASSLALGTGSYEQYF. DNA for the CDR3: TGTGCCAGCAGCTTAGCTCTCGGGACAGGATCCTACGAGCAGTACTTC. Combining the CDR3 with reference TRBV13 and TRBJ2-7 gives the whole variable domain AAGVIQSPRHLIKEKRETATLKCYPIPRHDTVYWYQQGPGQDPQFLISFYEKMQSDKGSIPDRFSAQQFSDYHSELNMSSLELGDSALYFCASSLALGTGSYEQYFGPGTRLTVT.

A remark on this clonotype: This clone may be a read error of a much larger clone one base away. The CDR3 region has the DNA TGTGCCAGCAGGACGGACAGGGCAGGGGCCTACGTCCTGACTTTC. Its translation is CASRTDRAGAYVLTF. The rearrangement joins TRBV28 to TRBJ2-6; 8 positions agree with TRBD1. This CDR3 comprises 15 residues. CDR1 MDHEN and CDR2 SYDVKM come from the germline V gene.

In this sample, this clonotype turned up many times. The junction and the germline gene differ at one end; a read error may be behind it. The rearrangement uses TRBV5-1 and TRBJ1-1; D gene unclear. The CDR3 contains 13 residues. Germline V CDR1 and CDR2: SGHRS, YFSETQ. CDR3 sequence reads: CASSLTRDTEAFF. CDR3 nucleotide sequence: TGTGCCAGCAGTCTCACCCGGGATACTGAAGCTTTCTTT. Complete variable domain (other parts from reference TRBV5-1 and TRBJ1-1): KAGVTQTPRYLIKTRGQQVTLSCSPISGHRSVSWYQQTPGQGLQFLFEYFSETQRNKGNFPGRFSGRQFSNSRSEMNVSTLELGDSALYLCASSLTRDTEAFFGQGTRLTVV.

This clonotype came up a few times. The rearrangement joins TRBV7-9 to TRBJ2-5, with TRBD2 matching over 9 bases. The CDR3 has 13 amino acids. Germline trimming cut 2 bases from V and 7 bases from J; bases unmatched to any gene: 2. Germline loops: CDR1 SEHNR, CDR2 FQNEAQ (reference sequence). The CDR3 loop reads CASSLTLAGTQYF. The CDR3 DNA is TGTGCCAGCAGCTTAACACTAGCGGGGACCCAGTACTTC.

This clonotype was observed at least ten times. The gene calls are TRBV7-3 and TRBJ1-3; D is undetermined. Germline V lookup: CDR1 SGHTA, CDR2 FQGTGA. The CDR3 runs to 13 residues. V gave up 1 base and J gave up 2 bases, with 3 bases separating them. CDR3 loop: CASSLNPGNTIYF. DNA for the CDR3: TGTGCCAGCAGCTTAAACCCTGGAAACACCATATATTTT. The variable domain in full, completed from reference TRBV7-3 and TRBJ1-3, reads GAGVSQTPSNKVTEKGKYVELRCDPISGHTALYWYRQSLGQGPEFLIYFQGTGAADDSGLPNDRFFAVRPEGSVSTLKIQRTERGDSAVYLCASSLNPGNTIYFGEGSWLTVV.

This clonotype was picked up many times. This chain uses TRBV27 with TRBJ2-7; 11 bases are a match to TRBD1. The V gene end was trimmed by 5 bases and the J gene end by 4 bases; junction bases not matched to a gene: 7. The CDR3 loop spans 15 amino acids. Germline CDR1 is MNHEY and CDR2 is SMNVEV (reference sequence). The CDR3 DNA follows: TGTGCCAGCAGTCGGACAGGGGGCTTGGTGTACGAGCAGTACTTC. Its protein product is CASSRTGGLVYEQYF.

This sequence joins TRBV18 and TRBJ2-7, with 10 bases lining up with TRBD1. The germline CDR1 and CDR2 sequences are KGHSH and LQKENI. CDR3 size: 15 residues. Trimming removed 4 bases from V and 4 bases from J; junction bases left unmatched: 7. For the CDR3, the DNA is TGTGCCAGCTCACTCCGGGACAGGGGTGGGTACGAGCAGTACTTC. Translated: CASSLRDRGGYEQYF.

This clonotype appeared many times. This sequence joins TRBV29-1 and TRBJ1-2; weak D call: TRBD1 (5 bases). This CDR3 contains 14 residues. The V end lost 6 bases, the J end lost 5 bases, and 19 bases lay between the germline ends. Germline CDR1 is SQVTM and CDR2 is ANQGSEA. The CDR3 bases are TGCAGCGTGGCCCGGGACGCAGTACAGTATGGCTACACCTTC. Translation: CSVARDAVQYGYTF.

The table lists this clonotype with a few counts. Just one base apart from a much larger clone, this may be a read error. It is likely a read error, because the conserved phenylalanine at the end of the CDR3 is missing. The V call is TRBV7-3, the J call TRBJ2-2; tentative D call: TRBD1 (6 bases). V was pared by 4 bases and J by 3 bases, with 9 bases between. The germline V gene encodes CDR1 SGHTA and CDR2 FQGTGA. The length of the CDR3 is 14 residues. Here the CDR3 DNA reads TGTGCCAGCAGCTACAGGGTTCACACCGGGGAGCTGTTTTTG. Residues: CASSYRVHTGELFL.